This TCR beta chain was captured by sequencing in a study of molecular identifiers for immune sequencing clone quantification. Study findings and constraints: More than 97% of effector molecules, versus under 1% of naive-cell molecules, belonged to clones above 20 RNA copies. Identical TCR molecules can share a barcode, and this sharing could underestimate highly expanded clone sizes.

Trimming shortened V by 1 base and J by 1 base, and 9 bases separated the two germline ends. CDR3 length equals 15 residues. Germline loops: CDR1 SEHNR, CDR2 FQNEAQ (reference sequence). TCR libraries were built in bulk with a published protocol and specific TCR primers. TCRdb called the PCR reads again in MiXCR, with one record for every CDR3 protein. The repertoire holds approximately 97,000 distinct CDR3 sequences, with less than 35% as singletons. This clonotype has just a few counts. Its antigen is not identified. The sequencing input was naive CD8+ T cells from blood, with Jurkat cell RNA spiked in. Stated subset: FACS-sorted CD8+CD4-CCR7+CD45RA+ naive T cells. This TCR derives from a human donor in good health. Some libraries in this study had Jurkat cell RNA spiked in. The rearrangement uses TRBV7-9 and TRBJ2-3, with no clear D. CDR3 DNA: TGTGCCAGCAGCTTAGTTGGGGTAGGCACAGATACGCAGTATTTT. Residues: CASSLVGVGTDTQYF.